These T cell receptor beta chains were read from a single sample in a study of identical twins. TCRdb passed the 5' RACE reads through MiXCR, listing each CDR3 protein once. The table shows around 680,000 distinct CDR3 sequences, with over 8.5% occurring only once. These sequences were also reported in another study, on yellow fever vaccine responses in identical twins.

Specimen: PBMCs. All receptors come from a woman aged 18-29 years in good health. Each CDR3 is given with its conserved first and last residue. The D gene is left open where the match is weak. Size is omitted from some rows. Given values are once, few, many or a class for expanded clones.

V gene	J gene	D gene	clone size	CDR3 DNA	CDR3 protein
TRBV7-9	TRBJ1-1	NA	many	TGTGCCAGCAGTGGGACTGAAGCTTTCTTT	CASSGTEAFF
TRBV28	TRBJ2-5	TRBD2	NA	TGTGCCAGCCGCCCTTTGACGGGGGGGCAAGAGACCCAGTACTTC	CASRPLTGGQETQYF
TRBV9	TRBJ1-1	NA	NA	TGTGCCAGCAGCGACGTTACGGGAACTGAAGCTTTCTTT	CASSDVTGTEAFF
TRBV4-1	TRBJ2-2	TRBD1	NA	TGCGCCAGCAGCACATCACAGGGGGCGCGTGGGACCGGGGAGCTGTTTTTT	CASSTSQGARGTGELFF
TRBV6-1	TRBJ2-3	NA	NA	TGTGCCAGCAGTAGACTATCCCGGTTCACAGATACGCAGTATTTT	CASSRLSRFTDTQYF
TRBV5-1	TRBJ2-3	NA	many	TGCGCCAGCAGCGTGGACTGGTCAAGGGATACGCAGTATTTT	CASSVDWSRDTQYF
TRBV29-1	TRBJ2-3	TRBD1	few	TGCAGCGTTGAAGATCGGGACAGGGGCACAGATACGCAGTATTTT	CSVEDRDRGTDTQYF
TRBV2	TRBJ1-1	NA	NA	TGTGCCAGCAGTTGGGACGGGAACACTGAAGCTTTCTTT	CASSWDGNTEAFF
TRBV27	TRBJ2-5	TRBD1	NA	TGTGCCAGCAGTTTACACAGGGGGGCAGTACAAGAGACCCAGTACTTC	CASSLHRGAVQETQYF
TRBV7-2	TRBJ1-6	NA	few	TGTGCCAGCACCATGAGACCTTATAATTCACCCCTCCACTTT	CASTMRPYNSPLHF
TRBV9	TRBJ1-1	NA	many	TGTGCCAGCAGCGTAGGCGAAAGATCCGCCACTGAAGCTTTCTTT	CASSVGERSATEAFF
TRBV6-5	TRBJ2-7	NA	NA	TGTGCCAGCAGTTACTCGAAGGGGTACGAGCAGTACTTC	CASSYSKGYEQYF
TRBV29-1	TRBJ2-7	NA	NA	TGCAGCGTCAGGACAGTGAACGAGCAGTACTTC	CSVRTVNEQYF
TRBV30	TRBJ2-7	NA	NA	TGTGCCTATGGGGGGGGCAGATACTACGAGCAGTACTTC	CAYGGGRYYEQYF
TRBV20-1	TRBJ2-4	TRBD1	once	TGCAGTGCTCCACGGACCAACGGGGACAGAAACATTCAGTACTTC	CSAPRTNGDRNIQYF
TRBV11-1	TRBJ2-2	TRBD2	few	TGTGCCAGCAGCCGACCGCCAGAACTAGCGGGAGCGTACGGGGAGCTGTTTTTT	CASSRPPELAGAYGELFF
TRBV5-5	TRBJ2-7	NA	few	TGTGCCAGCAGCGATCATCTAAACTACGAGCAGTACTTC	CASSDHLNYEQYF
TRBV12-3/TRBV12-4	TRBJ2-2	NA	few	TGTGCCAGCAGTTTTATCCCGGGTAAATCCCCCGGGGAGCTGTTTTTT	CASSFIPGKSPGELFF
TRBV7-7	TRBJ2-5	NA	NA	TGTGCTAGCAGTTCTACTCCCTTCGGGACCCAGTACTTC	CASSSTPFGTQYF
TRBV6-1	TRBJ2-2	NA	NA	TGTGCCAGCAGCGGGGACTTAAACACCGGGGAGCTGTTTTTT	CASSGDLNTGELFF
TRBV5-5	TRBJ2-1	NA	NA	TGTGCCAGCAGCCCCAGGGCAGTGGACAATGAGCAGTTCTTC	CASSPRAVDNEQFF
TRBV2	TRBJ2-1	TRBD2	few	TGTGCCAGCAGTGAGACTAGCGGGGGGGCCGAGCAGTTCTTC	CASSETSGGAEQFF
TRBV5-1	TRBJ1-4	NA	many	TGCGCCAGCAGCTTGTCGGGTGAAAAACTGTTTTTT	CASSLSGEKLFF
TRBV7-2	TRBJ2-1	NA	many	TGTGCCAGCAGCTTAGTGCGGGACAATGAGCAGTTCTTC	CASSLVRDNEQFF
TRBV6-5	TRBJ1-1	NA	NA	TGTGCCAGCTGTGGGGGGACTGAAGCTTTCTTT	CASCGGTEAFF
TRBV12-3/TRBV12-4	TRBJ2-1	NA	many	TGTGCCAGCAGTTTGTGGAGCGATGAGCAGTTCTTC	CASSLWSDEQFF
TRBV29-1	TRBJ2-1	NA	many	TGCAGCGCCAGCTCGGGCAATGAGCAGTTCTTC	CSASSGNEQFF
TRBV15	TRBJ1-4	NA	few	TGTGCCACCAGCAGAGTATTCGGCAGACCCGCAACTAATGAAAAACTGTTTTTT	CATSRVFGRPATNEKLFF
TRBV27	TRBJ1-2	NA	NA	TGTGCCAGCAGTTTTCTCGGATCGACCTATGGCTACACCTTC	CASSFLGSTYGYTF
TRBV24-1	TRBJ2-3	NA	NA	TGTGCCACCAGTGGGATCAGCACAGATACGCAGTATTTT	CATSGISTDTQYF
TRBV12-3/TRBV12-4	TRBJ2-1	NA	many	TGTGCCAGCAGCTTAGGGCTCTACAATGAGCAGTTCTTC	CASSLGLYNEQFF
TRBV10-3	TRBJ2-7	NA	NA	TGTGCCATCAGTGCTGCAGATACCTACGAGCAGTACTTC	CAISAADTYEQYF
TRBV30	TRBJ2-7	NA	NA	TGTGCCTGGAGTCGGACAGCGTTAACCTACGAGCAGTACTTC	CAWSRTALTYEQYF
TRBV12-3/TRBV12-4	TRBJ1-5	NA	NA	TGTGCCAGCAGCGGTGGATCCCCGACTTATAGCAATCAGCCCCAGCATTTT	CASSGGSPTYSNQPQHF
TRBV10-3	TRBJ2-5	NA	few	TGTGCCATCAGCGAATCGGTCCTGCCGGAGACCCAGTACTTC	CAISESVLPETQYF
TRBV20-1	TRBJ2-1	TRBD2	few	TGCAGTGCTGTTCCTAGCGGATTATCCAAGCAGTTCTTC	CSAVPSGLSKQFF
TRBV11-3	TRBJ2-7	NA	NA	TGTGCCAGCAGCCATGGAGTCATTGAGGGCGGGACCTCCTACGAGCAGTACTTC	CASSHGVIEGGTSYEQYF
TRBV11-2	TRBJ2-3	NA	few	TGTGCCAGCAGAGGGGGAGGATCAGATACGCAGTATTTT	CASRGGGSDTQYF
TRBV7-2	TRBJ1-2	NA	NA	TGTGCCAGCAGCTTAGGGTTGGGAGGGAGCAATGGCTACACCTTC	CASSLGLGGSNGYTF
TRBV12-3/TRBV12-4	TRBJ2-1	TRBD2	many	TGTGCCAGCACCCGGGGACTAGCGGGATTGGTGGGTGAGCAGTTCTTC	CASTRGLAGLVGEQFF
TRBV7-9	TRBJ2-7	NA	NA	TGTGCCAGCAGGGGAACACAAATGGGCTCCTACGAGCAGTACTTC	CASRGTQMGSYEQYF
TRBV2	TRBJ2-2	NA	few	TGTGCCAGCAGTCTTGGACATCCTGCCGGGGAGCTGTTTTTT	CASSLGHPAGELFF